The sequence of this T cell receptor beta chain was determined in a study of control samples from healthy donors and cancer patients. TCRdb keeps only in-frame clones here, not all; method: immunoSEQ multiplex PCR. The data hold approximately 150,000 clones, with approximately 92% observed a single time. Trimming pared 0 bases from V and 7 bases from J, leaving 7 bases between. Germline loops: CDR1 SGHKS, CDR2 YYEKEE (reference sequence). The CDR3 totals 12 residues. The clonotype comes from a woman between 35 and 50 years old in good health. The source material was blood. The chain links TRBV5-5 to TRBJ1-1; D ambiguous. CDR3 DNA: TGTGCCAGCAGCTTGGAGGCAGGTGAAGCTTTCTTT. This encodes CASSLEAGEAFF.